The 29 T cell receptor beta chains reported below all come from one sample, sequenced in a study of cytomegalovirus exposure and HLA in healthy donors. TCRdb's table, derived via immunoSEQ multiplex PCR, lists solely in-frame clones and lacks some. The sample consists of roughly 150,000 clones, around 85% of them appearing once. Input material: PBMCs. The receptor source for this set is a woman in her thirties in good health and CMV-seronegative.

V gene TRBV27 combines with J gene TRBJ1-5, with D possibly being TRBD1 (5 bases). This CDR3 comprises 13 residues. The germline V and J ends were trimmed by 3 bases and 4 bases, with 7 bases remaining between them. From germline, CDR1 is MNHEY and CDR2 SMNVEV (reference sequence). The CDR3 loop reads CASSFWGNQPQHF. CDR3 DNA: TGTGCCAGCAGTTTTTGGGGGAATCAGCCCCAGCATTTT.

The genes are TRBV11-2 and TRBJ2-5; tentative D call: TRBD1 (6 bases). The germline gives CDR1 SGHAT, CDR2 FQNNGV. V dropped 5 bases and J dropped 5 bases, with 18 bases sitting between them. This CDR3 contains 15 residues. The CDR3 region has the DNA TGTGCCAGCAGCCCTCAGACAGGCCGCGGGGAGACCCAGTACTTC. Amino acids: CASSPQTGRGETQYF.

The chain links TRBV2 to TRBJ1-5; the D gene is possibly TRBD1 (5 bases). V dropped 3 bases and J dropped 7 bases, with 22 bases sitting between them. CDR1 SNHLY and CDR2 FYNNEI come from the germline V gene. This CDR3 is built from 17 residues. CDR3 sequence: CASSDVSAGSRYQPQHF. CDR3 nucleotide sequence: TGTGCCAGCAGTGACGTTTCGGCAGGGTCTAGATACCAGCCCCAGCATTTT. Full variable domain (rest looked up from reference TRBV2 and TRBJ1-5): EPEVTQTPSHQVTQMGQEVILRCVPISNHLYFYWYRQILGQKVEFLVSFYNNEISEKSEIFDDQFSVERPDGSNFTLKIRSTKLEDSAMYFCASSDVSAGSRYQPQHFGDGTRLSIL.

This rearrangement joins TRBV19 to TRBJ2-7; TRBD1 matches 7 bases. The V and J ends lost 7 bases and 1 base, in that order; junction bases with no gene match: 7. The CDR3 is 14 residues long. The germline gives CDR1 LNHDA, CDR2 SQIVND (reference sequence). The CDR3 loop is CASTWTGNSYEQYF. In nucleotides, the CDR3 is TGTGCCAGTACCTGGACAGGTAATTCCTACGAGCAGTACTTC.

J is TRBJ1-1 and V is TRBV10-3, with 9 bases matching TRBD1. With V trimmed by 1 base and J by 0 bases, 15 bases remained unmatched. CDR3 length: 20 amino acids. Germline V gives CDR1 ENHRY, CDR2 SYGVKD. The CDR3 here is CAISEFGTSGTGKMNTEAFF. As DNA, the CDR3 is TGTGCCATCAGTGAGTTTGGAACTTCCGGGACAGGGAAGATGAACACTGAAGCTTTCTTT.

This chain joins TRBV10-3 and TRBJ2-2; D might be TRBD2 (6 bases). Germline CDR1 and CDR2: ENHRY and SYGVKD. Trimming cost V 2 bases and J 6 bases, with 10 bases left between them. CDR3 length equals 14 residues. CDR3 residues: CAISERLGPGELFF. The CDR3 nucleotides read TGTGCCATCAGTGAGAGACTAGGCCCCGGGGAGCTGTTTTTT.

V is TRBV7-2 and J is TRBJ2-5, with D possibly matching TRBD2 (6 bases). V was clipped by 6 bases and J by 5 bases, with 19 bases between them. This CDR3 region has 15 residues. Germline assignment: CDR1 SGHTA and CDR2 FQGNSA. The CDR3 DNA follows: TGTGCCAGCAGTATCCGGGGGACGAGCGGGGAGACCCAGTACTTC. Its protein product is CASSIRGTSGETQYF.

V gene TRBV4-3 combines with J gene TRBJ1-3; D is unclear. CDR3 length: 15 residues. Per the germline V gene, CDR1 is LGHNA and CDR2 is YSLEER. Trimming shortened V by 3 bases and J by 5 bases, and 14 bases separated the two germline ends. CDR3 nucleotide sequence: TGCGCCAGCAGCCATGAACGAAACTCGCGAAACACCATATATTTT. Protein: CASSHERNSRNTIYF.

CDR3 DNA sequence: TGTGCCAGCAGTGAGGGGTGGGGCTCCTATGGCTACACCTTC. Translation gives CASSEGWGSYGYTF. V usage is TRBV6-1 and J usage is TRBJ1-2; D possibly corresponds to TRBD1 (5 bases). Per the germline V gene, CDR1 is MNHNS and CDR2 is SASEGT. CDR3 length: 14 amino acids. The V end lost 3 bases, the J end lost 4 bases, and 12 bases lay between the germline ends.

This chain connects TRBV29-1 to TRBJ2-4, with unresolved D. V lost 8 bases to trimming and J lost 5 bases, with 13 bases between them. Germline V gene lookup returns CDR1 SQVTM and CDR2 ANQGSEA. This CDR3 contains 12 residues. This CDR3 reads CSIREGQNIQYF. The CDR3 nucleotides read TGCAGCATACGCGAAGGGCAAAACATTCAGTACTTC.

The rearrangement joins TRBV5-1 to TRBJ2-1; D gene unclear. The V end was cut by 0 bases, the J end by 5 bases, with 15 bases between. The CDR3 spans 16 residues. Germline CDR1 is SGHRS and CDR2 is YFSETQ. CDR3 residues: CASSLGTVRSNNEQFF. The CDR3 nucleotides are TGCGCCAGCAGCTTGGGTACGGTCAGGTCGAACAATGAGCAGTTCTTC.

V gene TRBV28 combines with J gene TRBJ2-5; D possibly corresponds to TRBD1 (6 bases). The V and J ends lost 5 bases and 2 bases respectively, with 15 bases between them. CDR3 length: 15 amino acids. In germline, CDR1 is MDHEN, CDR2 SYDVKM. The CDR3 nucleotides are TGTGCCAGCAGTCGAGACAGGTTCGGTCAAGAGACCCAGTACTTC. Protein: CASSRDRFGQETQYF.

The rearrangement uses TRBV27 and TRBJ2-6, with D perhaps TRBD1 (6 bases). This CDR3 region has 16 residues. In germline, CDR1 is MNHEY, CDR2 SMNVEV (reference sequence). V was clipped by 5 bases and J by 1 base, with 12 bases between them. The DNA of the CDR3 is TGTGCCAGCAGTCCGGGGACACCGTCTGGGGCCAACGTCCTGACTTTC. This translates into CASSPGTPSGANVLTF.

This sequence joins TRBV7-8 and TRBJ1-2; D is undetermined. V lost 4 bases and J 8 bases, leaving 17 bases between the germline ends. Germline assignment: CDR1 SGHVS and CDR2 FQNEAQ. This CDR3 is 14 amino acids long. CDR3 protein: CASSSWPDTRGYTF. CDR3 nucleotides: TGTGCCAGCAGCTCGTGGCCTGATACTCGGGGCTACACCTTC.

V and J are TRBV5-4 and TRBJ1-4; D remains ambiguous. This CDR3 has 14 residues. In germline, CDR1 is SGHNT, CDR2 YYREEE (reference sequence). V was clipped by 0 bases and J by 8 bases, with 11 bases between them. The CDR3 loop is CASSLDGRIEKLFF. CDR3 sequence (DNA): TGTGCCAGCAGCTTGGATGGACGCATAGAAAAACTGTTTTTT.

V usage is TRBV5-6 and J usage is TRBJ2-7; D assignment may be TRBD1 or TRBD2 (6 bases each). Trimming cost V 2 bases and J 3 bases, with 15 bases left between them. The CDR3 has 15 residues. Germline-derived CDR1 and CDR2 are SGHDT and YYEEEE. The CDR3 loop reads CASSFGGQPRYEQYF. The CDR3 DNA reads TGTGCCAGCAGCTTCGGGGGCCAGCCACGCTACGAGCAGTACTTC.

The chain carries TRBV7-2 and TRBJ2-7, with D possibly matching TRBD2 (6 bases). V dropped 1 base and J dropped 5 bases, with 12 bases sitting between them. CDR1 SGHTA and CDR2 FQGNSA come from the germline V gene. This CDR3 comprises 14 residues. CDR3 sequence (DNA): TGTGCCAGCAGCTTAGGCGGGATAAGCGACGAGCAGTACTTC. Translated, it gives CASSLGGISDEQYF.

The V and J genes are TRBV5-1 and TRBJ2-2; D remains unclear. Germline V gene data show CDR1 as SGHRS and CDR2 as YFSETQ. V dropped 3 bases and J dropped 2 bases, with 5 bases sitting between them. The CDR3 extends over 13 amino acids. In DNA form, the CDR3 reads TGCGCCAGCAGCTCGATAAACACCGGGGAGCTGTTTTTT. It specifies CASSSINTGELFF.

The table lists this clone with a few counts. The chain uses TRBV6-1 and TRBJ1-2; D remains unclear. V was trimmed by 8 bases and J by 5 bases, leaving 18 bases between them. CDR1 and CDR2 from the germline V gene are MNHNS and SASEGT. The length of the CDR3 is 14 residues. The CDR3 region is CASAPGRSFYGYTF. CDR3 sequence (DNA): TGTGCCAGCGCGCCCGGGAGATCCTTTTATGGCTACACCTTC.

A remark on this clone: The sample has other DNA sequences that encode this CDR3 too. The chain combines TRBV5-1 with TRBJ1-2; D not resolved. Looked up from germline, CDR1 is SGHRS and CDR2 is YFSETQ. Deletions cut 0 bases from V and 0 bases from J, with 6 bases between. The CDR3 is made up of 14 amino acids. CDR3 nucleotide sequence: TGCGCCAGCAGCTTGGCGCCAGCTAACTATGGCTACACCTTC. The encoded protein is CASSLAPANYGYTF.

The chain links TRBV6-1 to TRBJ1-2; no firm D call. The CDR3 spans 16 residues. CDR1 is MNHNS, CDR2 SASEGT, per germline. The V end lost 1 base, the J end lost 4 bases, and 16 bases lay between the germline ends. DNA for the CDR3: TGTGCCAGCAGTGAAGTTGGGAGTCGGCATGCCTATGGCTACACCTTC. Amino acids: CASSEVGSRHAYGYTF.

The genes are TRBV7-2 and TRBJ1-6; D is unresolved. CDR3 length: 14 amino acids. V lost 5 bases and J 9 bases, leaving 14 bases between the germline ends. Germline V CDR1 and CDR2: SGHTA, FQGNSA. This chain's CDR3 is CASSRTARGSPLHF. CDR3 sequence (DNA): TGTGCCAGCAGCCGGACTGCTCGGGGTTCACCCCTCCACTTT.

The J gene is TRBJ1-3, the V gene TRBV15; D gene uncertain. The length of the CDR3 is 15 residues. CDR1 is LNHNV and CDR2 is YYDKDF in the germline V gene (reference sequence). V was pared by 0 bases and J by 4 bases, with 10 bases between. The CDR3 is CATSRDPQIGNTIYF. CDR3 bases: TGTGCCACCAGCAGAGATCCGCAGATCGGAAACACCATATATTTT.

J is TRBJ2-5 and V is TRBV7-9; the match to TRBD2 covers 12 bases. V shed 1 base and J 4 bases; nucleotides not matched to a gene: 1. CDR1 and CDR2 from the germline V gene are SEHNR and FQNEAQ (reference sequence). CDR3 length: 15 amino acids. The CDR3 sequence is CASSLETSGGETQYF. CDR3 sequence (DNA): TGTGCCAGCAGCTTAGAGACTAGCGGGGGAGAGACCCAGTACTTC.

The rearrangement joins TRBV30 to TRBJ1-5, with 7 bases matching TRBD1. CDR3 length: 15 residues. After removal of 2 bases from V and 5 bases from J, the junction contained 9 bases not matched to a gene. CDR1 and CDR2 (germline): GTSNPN, SVGIG (reference sequence). CDR3 coding DNA: TGTGCCTGGAGTCCGACAGGGAGGATGGATCAGCCCCAGCATTTT. Its translation is CAWSPTGRMDQPQHF.

V usage is TRBV5-1 and J usage is TRBJ1-2; 9 nucleotides match TRBD1. This CDR3 comprises 17 residues. V lost 4 bases, J lost 5 bases, and 15 bases stayed unmatched. Per the germline V gene, CDR1 is SGHRS and CDR2 is YFSETQ. Here the CDR3 DNA reads TGCGCCAGCAGCAGTGGGACAGGGTCCGATGGGTTGTATGGCTACACCTTC. Translated, it gives CASSSGTGSDGLYGYTF.

The V call is TRBV4-3, the J call TRBJ2-7; 7 bases are a match to TRBD1. V trimming: 0 bases; J trimming: 5 bases; junction bases outside the gene matches: 4. CDR3 length equals 14 residues. Germline V gene data show CDR1 as LGHNA and CDR2 as YSLEER. The CDR3 spells CASSQDGQGDEQYF. In DNA form, the CDR3 reads TGCGCCAGCAGCCAAGATGGGCAGGGGGACGAGCAGTACTTC.

The chain couples TRBV28 to TRBJ1-2; D gene ambiguous. The CDR3 is made up of 13 amino acids. Per the germline V gene, CDR1 is MDHEN and CDR2 is SYDVKM. Trimming cost V 6 bases and J 4 bases, with 12 bases left between them. The CDR3 DNA reads as TGTGCCAGCAGCCCGCGACTGTTCTATGGCTACACCTTC. As protein: CASSPRLFYGYTF.

V is TRBV7-9 and J is TRBJ2-7; TRBD1 agrees at 11 bases. With V trimmed by 0 bases and J by 2 bases, 3 bases remained unmatched. Germline values: CDR1 SEHNR, CDR2 FQNEAQ (reference sequence). The CDR3 is made up of 16 amino acids. CDR3 nucleotides: TGTGCCAGCAGCTTAGCCCGGGGACAGGGGGCCTACGAGCAGTACTTC. Translated: CASSLARGQGAYEQYF.